Below, 27 T cell receptor beta chains from the same sample are listed, as sequenced in a study of T cell clonotyping in hematopoietic cell transplantation. Assay used: immunoSEQ multiplex PCR; TCRdb lists only in-frame clones, some missing. The table has under 13,000 clones, roughly nine tenths seen once; the top ten hold around 40%. The material was PBMCs, obtained 180 days after allogeneic stem cell transplant. The origin of the receptors is a male patient between 60 and 69 years old who had an allogeneic stem cell transplant from an unrelated donor, so the T cells may come from the graft donor. Some clones in this sample may be carry-over from other donors' samples.

The chain combines TRBV12-5 with TRBJ1-5; TRBD1 is a possible D gene (6 bases). This CDR3 region has 14 residues. Germline values: CDR1 LGHNT, CDR2 FRNRAP. Trimming left V 6 bases short and J 6 bases short, with 15 bases between. The CDR3 here is CASGAGEAGQPQHF. The CDR3 region has the DNA TGTGCTAGTGGGGCAGGGGAGGCGGGTCAGCCCCAGCATTTT.

This chain connects TRBV7-3 to TRBJ2-5, with 7 bases lining up with TRBD2. Germline CDR1 is SGHTA and CDR2 is FQGTGA. This CDR3 is built from 15 residues. The V and J ends lost 5 bases and 2 bases, in that order; junction bases with no gene match: 8. The CDR3 region is CASSLGGSRQETQYF. Here the CDR3 DNA reads TGTGCCAGCAGCCTCGGGGGGAGTCGACAAGAGACCCAGTACTTC.

DNA of the CDR3: TGTGCCAGCAGCCGCGAAACAGGGGGCAGGAGCAATCAGCCCCAGCATTTT. Protein: CASSRETGGRSNQPQHF. The chain joins TRBV5-8 to TRBJ1-5; 9 nucleotides align to TRBD1. CDR1 SGHTS and CDR2 YDEGEE come from the germline V gene. The CDR3 runs to 17 residues. V shed 4 bases and J 1 base; nucleotides not matched to a gene: 9.

The chain recombines TRBV4-1 with TRBJ2-3; 10 nucleotides line up with TRBD2. J lost 2 bases, V lost 3 bases, and 2 bases had no gene match. The CDR3 loop spans 15 amino acids. Germline V gene sequence: CDR1 MGHRA, CDR2 YSYEKL. The CDR3 here is CASSQLAGVTDTQYF. The CDR3 DNA reads as TGCGCCAGCAGCCAGCTAGCGGGGGTCACAGATACGCAGTATTTT.

V usage is TRBV7-8 and J usage is TRBJ1-2; D gene ambiguous. CDR3 size: 15 residues. Germline V gene data show CDR1 as SGHVS and CDR2 as FQNEAQ. V dropped 1 base and J dropped 8 bases, with 17 bases sitting between them. The CDR3 bases are TGTGCCAGCAGCTTAGGGGGTTTCTCCTCCTCCGGCTACACCTTC. Protein: CASSLGGFSSSGYTF.

The sample holds one count of this clone. This chain links TRBV7-9 with TRBJ2-7; D is uncertain. This CDR3 has 11 amino acids. Trimming stripped 3 bases from V and 3 bases from J, with 3 bases between. Germline CDR1 SEHNR, CDR2 FQNEAQ (reference sequence). The CDR3, as DNA: TGTGCCAGCAGCTTGAACTACGAGCAGTACTTC. Translating it yields CASSLNYEQYF. Variable domain in full (rest from reference TRBV7-9 and TRBJ2-7): DTGVSQNPRHKITKRGQNVTFRCDPISEHNRLYWYRQTLGQGPEFLTYFQNEAQLEKSRLLSDRFSAERPKGSFSTLEIQRTEQGDSAMYLCASSLNYEQYFGPGTRLTVT.

The genes are TRBV27 and TRBJ1-2; no clear D gene. The CDR3 runs 15 residues. Germline values: CDR1 MNHEY, CDR2 SMNVEV (reference sequence). V gave up 6 bases and J gave up 0 bases, with 14 bases separating them. CDR3: CASREGFSTNYGYTF. The CDR3 nucleotides read TGTGCCAGCAGGGAGGGATTCAGCACTAACTATGGCTACACCTTC.

The chain couples TRBV6-1 to TRBJ1-4; no firm D call. Germline loops: CDR1 MNHNS, CDR2 SASEGT. Trimming pared 3 bases from V and 2 bases from J, leaving 7 bases between. CDR3 length: 14 amino acids. The DNA of the CDR3 is TGTGCCAGCAGTGAGAGATGGACTAATGAAAAACTGTTTTTT. Translated, it gives CASSERWTNEKLFF.

The chain has TRBV5-6 and TRBJ2-6; D gene unclear. Trimming took off 6 bases at V and 0 bases at J, with 22 bases between the two ends. CDR1 is SGHDT and CDR2 is YYEEEE in the germline V gene. The CDR3 consists of 19 residues. This CDR3 reads CASTSRAKLARSGANVLTF. In DNA form, the CDR3 reads TGTGCCAGCACCTCAAGGGCAAAACTTGCTCGCTCTGGGGCCAACGTCCTGACTTTC.

The sample holds a few counts of this clone. The V and J genes are TRBV5-1 and TRBJ2-2; D unresolved. CDR1 and CDR2 (germline): SGHRS, YFSETQ. Trimming took off 0 bases at V and 6 bases at J, with 15 bases between the two ends. This CDR3 has 16 amino acids. The CDR3: CASSLDGPSQSGELFF. For the CDR3, the DNA is TGCGCCAGCAGCTTGGACGGACCGTCCCAATCCGGGGAGCTGTTTTTT.

This chain links TRBV10-3 with TRBJ1-2; possibly TRBD1 for D (6 bases). CDR3 length: 13 amino acids. V was cut by 10 bases and J by 7 bases, with 19 bases left in between. Germline V gives CDR1 ENHRY, CDR2 SYGVKD. CDR3 protein: CANARDMSSGYTF. The CDR3 DNA is TGTGCCAACGCCAGGGACATGAGTTCTGGCTACACCTTC.

This clone was found once. CDR3 region: CASRGLGDTQYF. The CDR3 bases are TGTGCCAGCAGGGGCTTGGGGGATACGCAGTATTTT. This sequence joins TRBV6-5 and TRBJ2-3; D is unresolved. The V gene's germline CDR1 is MNHEY and CDR2 SVGAGI. Trimming shortened V by 6 bases and J by 6 bases, and 10 bases separated the two germline ends. There are 12 residues in the CDR3.

The CDR3 nucleotides read TGTGCCAGCAGCCAAGAAGCCTCAGCTCAAAATGGCTACACCTTC. Its translation is CASSQEASAQNGYTF. The chain uses TRBV4-2 and TRBJ1-2; no reliable D call. V was cut by 0 bases and J by 6 bases, with 14 bases left in between. The CDR3 runs 15 residues. The germline CDR1 and CDR2 sequences are LGHNA and YNFKEQ.

CDR3 region: CATSRNREGKSRQYF. In DNA form, the CDR3 reads TGTGCCACCAGCAGAAACAGGGAAGGGAAAAGTCGGCAGTACTTC. The rearrangement uses TRBV15 and TRBJ2-7; tentatively, D is TRBD1 (6 bases). The CDR3 is 15 residues long. V was shortened by 2 bases and J by 9 bases, with 20 bases between the two germline ends. Germline lookup yields CDR1 LNHNV and CDR2 YYDKDF (reference sequence).

V usage is TRBV6-5 and J usage is TRBJ2-7, with D perhaps matching TRBD1 or TRBD2 (5 bases each). From germline, CDR1 is MNHEY and CDR2 SVGAGI. The CDR3 extends over 15 amino acids. Trimming stripped 2 bases from V and 6 bases from J, with 17 bases between. The CDR3 DNA sequence: TGTGCCAGCAGTTACACCTGGGACCGACTGGGCGAGCAGTACTTC. Translating it yields CASSYTWDRLGEQYF.

This sequence joins TRBV7-2 and TRBJ2-7, with a possible D match to TRBD2 (5 bases). The CDR3 is made up of 13 amino acids. CDR1 is SGHTA, CDR2 FQGNSA, per germline. V lost 1 base and J 4 bases, leaving 8 bases between the germline ends. The CDR3 here is CASSLVRGYEQYF. The CDR3 DNA reads as TGTGCCAGCAGCTTAGTCCGGGGTTACGAGCAGTACTTC.

The J gene is TRBJ1-1, the V gene TRBV19; D might be TRBD1 (6 bases). The V gene's germline CDR1 is LNHDA and CDR2 SQIVND (reference sequence). The CDR3 consists of 15 residues. V lost 6 bases to trimming and J lost 4 bases, with 18 bases between them. CDR3 sequence reads: CASRKMGALSTEAFF. For the CDR3, the DNA is TGTGCCAGTAGAAAGATGGGGGCGTTGAGCACTGAAGCTTTCTTT.

The chain couples TRBV21-1 to TRBJ2-7; TRBD1, the D gene given by the table, was not confirmed from the DNA. TRBV21-1 is tagged as a pseudogene. The CDR3 extends over 15 amino acids. The CDR3 bases are TGTGCCAGCAGCAAAGCGCAGGGGGGCTTGAACGAGCAGTACTTC. Its translation: CASSKAQGGLNEQYF.

This chain uses TRBV2 with TRBJ1-6; 7 bases match TRBD1. The germline gives CDR1 SNHLY, CDR2 FYNNEI. The CDR3 sequence is 15 residues long. With 6 bases clipped from V and 6 bases from J, the junction kept 8 bases outside the gene matches. The CDR3 spells CASRDLGQANSPLHF. The CDR3 DNA reads TGTGCCAGCAGAGACTTAGGACAGGCTAATTCACCCCTCCACTTT.

The chain couples TRBV4-3 to TRBJ1-1; no clear D. Germline lookup yields CDR1 LGHNA and CDR2 YSLEER. Trimming shortened V by 0 bases and J by 10 bases, and 15 bases separated the two germline ends. The CDR3 is made up of 14 amino acids. CDR3 in DNA: TGCGCCAGCAGCCAAGATCTGGAGAGCCTCCTAGCTTTCTTT. This codes for CASSQDLESLLAFF.

This chain joins TRBV19 and TRBJ1-1; no firm D call. V lost 4 bases, J lost 0 bases, and 9 bases lay in between. Germline V lookup: CDR1 LNHDA, CDR2 SQIVND (reference sequence). The CDR3 is 14 amino acids. The CDR3, as DNA: TGTGCCAGTAGTAAAAACAGCCTGAACACTGAAGCTTTCTTT. Its translation: CASSKNSLNTEAFF.

In this sample, this clone turned up a few times. The rearrangement joins TRBV29-1 to TRBJ1-2; D ambiguous. V was pared by 4 bases and J by 2 bases, with 8 bases between. Germline lookup yields CDR1 SQVTM and CDR2 ANQGSEA. CDR3 size: 12 residues. CDR3 amino acids: CSVGTENYGYTF. DNA of the CDR3: TGCAGCGTTGGGACGGAGAACTATGGCTACACCTTC.

V usage is TRBV5-1 and J usage is TRBJ1-5, with D perhaps matching TRBD1 (6 bases). The CDR3 runs 14 residues. Germline CDR1 SGHRS, CDR2 YFSETQ. V lost 0 bases and J 4 bases, leaving 8 bases between the germline ends. CDR3 region: CASSLEGVNQPQHF. The CDR3 DNA is TGCGCCAGCAGCTTGGAGGGGGTAAATCAGCCCCAGCATTTT.

This chain uses TRBV9 with TRBJ2-1; D may be TRBD1 or TRBD2 (6 bases each). Germline values: CDR1 SGDLS, CDR2 YYNGEE. The CDR3 has 14 residues. Trimming took off 4 bases at V and 7 bases at J, with 15 bases between the two ends. The CDR3 sequence: CASSPLRGENEQFF. Here the CDR3 DNA reads TGTGCCAGCAGCCCATTAAGGGGGGAAAATGAGCAGTTCTTC.

This chain links TRBV19 with TRBJ2-1, with 9 bases that match TRBD2. Trimming cost V 5 bases and J 6 bases; bases outside gene matches: 8. The CDR3 consists of 15 residues. Germline loops: CDR1 LNHDA, CDR2 SQIVND (reference sequence). For the CDR3, the DNA is TGTGCCAGTAGTGCGGGGGGGAGCAGGGCCAATGAGCAGTTCTTC. Protein product: CASSAGGSRANEQFF.

The chain couples TRBV19 to TRBJ2-7; 9 nucleotides match TRBD1. This CDR3 is 14 amino acids long. The J segment lost 4 bases and the V segment lost 5 bases, leaving 6 bases of the junction unmatched. CDR1 and CDR2 (germline): LNHDA, SQIVND (reference sequence). CDR3 sequence (DNA): TGTGCCAGTAGTCGGCGGGACAGGGCTTACGAGCAGTACTTC. This codes for CASSRRDRAYEQYF.

The V and J genes are TRBV6-5 and TRBJ2-7; 7 nucleotides agree with TRBD1. Germline lookup yields CDR1 MNHEY and CDR2 SVGAGI. V shed 8 bases and J 4 bases; nucleotides not matched to a gene: 11. The CDR3 spans 14 residues. CDR3 loop: CASGPPGQIYEQYF. In nucleotides, the CDR3 is TGTGCCAGCGGACCCCCGGGACAGATTTACGAGCAGTACTTC.